The 11 T cell receptor beta chains given below trace back to one sample, sequenced in a study of cytomegalovirus exposure and HLA in healthy donors. Vbeta (60) and Jbeta (13) primers were used in the PCR. This table comes from immunoSEQ multiplex PCR, and its TCRdb copy is limited to in-frame clones, with some not included. The sample shows over 150,000 clones, about 83% of them seen only once. The source material was PBMCs. The receptors were gathered from a woman younger than 45 in good health and CMV-seronegative.

This clone was seen a few times. The rearrangement joins TRBV4-3 to TRBJ1-3, with no clear D. This CDR3 spans 17 amino acids. Germline values: CDR1 LGHNA, CDR2 YSLEER. The V end lost 0 bases, the J end lost 4 bases, and 16 bases lay between the germline ends. In nucleotides, the CDR3 is TGCGCCAGCAGCCAAGATTCTTCGGTCGGGAGCGGAAACACCATATATTTT. Its protein product is CASSQDSSVGSGNTIYF.

The chain joins TRBV29-1 to TRBJ2-3, with 7 bases that match TRBD2. The V and J ends lost 7 bases and 2 bases, in that order; junction bases with no gene match: 3. The CDR3 is 12 residues long. From germline, CDR1 is SQVTM and CDR2 ANQGSEA. The CDR3 here is CSGRGVTDTQYF. The CDR3 DNA sequence: TGCAGCGGACGGGGGGTCACAGATACGCAGTATTTT.

This clone was observed once. This sequence joins TRBV2 and TRBJ1-5; 7 nucleotides agree with TRBD1. V lost 6 bases and J lost 7; bases outside the gene matches: 12. CDR1 is SNHLY, CDR2 FYNNEI, per germline. This CDR3 contains 15 residues. CDR3 DNA sequence: TGTGCCAGCAGCCGGGACAGTGGAGCGGAGCAGCCCCAGCATTTT. It encodes CASSRDSGAEQPQHF.

This chain joins TRBV7-2 and TRBJ2-7; 8 nucleotides match TRBD1. The CDR3 covers 15 residues. Unmatched junction bases numbered 9, after V lost 6 bases and J lost 2 bases. Germline V gene data show CDR1 as SGHTA and CDR2 as FQGNSA. The CDR3: CASRRTGTGAYEQYF. CDR3 in DNA: TGTGCCAGCAGAAGAACCGGGACAGGAGCCTACGAGCAGTACTTC.

This clone was seen once. The rearrangement uses TRBV19 and TRBJ2-7, with D possibly TRBD1 on 6 matching bases. This CDR3 has 16 amino acids. Per the germline V gene, CDR1 is LNHDA and CDR2 is SQIVND (reference sequence). Trimming stripped 5 bases from V and 5 bases from J, with 22 bases between. This CDR3 is CASSSPNTGSRHEQYF. The CDR3 DNA reads TGTGCCAGTAGTTCTCCTAATACAGGGAGCCGCCACGAGCAGTACTTC.

This chain uses TRBV7-9 with TRBJ1-2, with D perhaps TRBD1 (5 bases). CDR3 length: 11 amino acids. With 6 bases removed from V and 5 bases from J, the gap between germline ends came to 7 bases. CDR1 SEHNR and CDR2 FQNEAQ come from the germline V gene (reference sequence). For the CDR3, the DNA is TGTGCCAGCAGGGAGGGGTATGGCTACACCTTC. Its protein is CASREGYGYTF.

This chain links TRBV10-3 with TRBJ2-7; maybe TRBD1 (5 bases). CDR1 is ENHRY and CDR2 is SYGVKD in the germline V gene. Trimming removed 0 bases at V and 3 bases at J, with 15 bases between. The CDR3 is 16 amino acids. The CDR3 DNA follows: TGTGCCATCAGTGAGTCTGGGGCTCCCCTTTTCTACGAGCAGTACTTC. Amino acids: CAISESGAPLFYEQYF.

V usage is TRBV10-3 and J usage is TRBJ1-1; D is perhaps TRBD1 (5 bases). V gave up 4 bases and J gave up 0 bases, with 15 bases separating them. The CDR3 length is 16 residues. The germline V gene encodes CDR1 ENHRY and CDR2 SYGVKD. The CDR3 DNA reads as TGTGCCATCAGTGGAGTCATGGGGCCTATGAACACTGAAGCTTTCTTT. Translated: CAISGVMGPMNTEAFF.

The rearrangement links TRBV12-5 to TRBJ2-4, with TRBD2 as a possible D gene (6 bases). V lost 0 bases and J 6 bases, leaving 6 bases between the germline ends. The germline V gene has CDR1 LGHNT and CDR2 FRNRAP. The CDR3 has 13 residues. The CDR3 DNA reads as TGTGCTAGTGGTTTGGTGGGACTAAACATTCAGTACTTC. Residues: CASGLVGLNIQYF.

This chain uses TRBV4-3 with TRBJ2-6; D unclear. The CDR3 totals 15 residues. Trimming removed 5 bases from V and 0 bases from J, with 8 bases in between. Germline lookup yields CDR1 LGHNA and CDR2 YSLEER. The CDR3 reads CASSRGFSGANVLTF. The CDR3 region has the DNA TGCGCCAGCAGCAGAGGATTCTCTGGGGCCAACGTCCTGACTTTC.

The V and J genes are TRBV19 and TRBJ1-2; TRBD1 agrees at 8 bases. The junction had 4 bases not matched to a gene; V was cut back by 0 bases and J by 4 bases. The CDR3 totals 15 residues. CDR1 is LNHDA, CDR2 SQIVND, per germline (reference sequence). The CDR3, as DNA: TGTGCCAGTAGTATAGACGCCAGGGGGCTCTATGGCTACACCTTC. Protein: CASSIDARGLYGYTF.